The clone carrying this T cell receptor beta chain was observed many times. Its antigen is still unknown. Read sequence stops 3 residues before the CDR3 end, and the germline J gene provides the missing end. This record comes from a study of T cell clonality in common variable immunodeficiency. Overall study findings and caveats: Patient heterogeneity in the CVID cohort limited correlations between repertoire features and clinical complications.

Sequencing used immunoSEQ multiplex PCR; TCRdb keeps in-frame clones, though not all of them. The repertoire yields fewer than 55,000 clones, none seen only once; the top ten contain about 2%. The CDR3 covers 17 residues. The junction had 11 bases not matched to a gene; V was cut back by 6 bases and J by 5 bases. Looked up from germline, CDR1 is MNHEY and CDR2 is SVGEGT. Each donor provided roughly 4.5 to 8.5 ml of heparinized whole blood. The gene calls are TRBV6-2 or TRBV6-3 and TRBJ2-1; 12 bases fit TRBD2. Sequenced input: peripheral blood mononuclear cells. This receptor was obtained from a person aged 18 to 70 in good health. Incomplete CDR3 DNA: TGTGCCAGCAGGGATCGACTAGCGGGAGTCGTGGACAATGAG. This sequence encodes CASRDRLAGVVDNE. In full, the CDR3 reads CASRDRLAGVVDNEQFF.